These 21 T cell receptor beta chains were all obtained from the same sample, sequenced in a study of OX40 agonist ivuxolimab in advanced cancers. TCRdb's copy holds only in-frame clones and misses some; the assay was immunoSEQ multiplex PCR. The sample gives 45,000 to 70,000 clones, around 84% of which show up once; 1% is in the top ten. Sample: CD4+ or CD8+ T cells sorted from blood, taken in a trial of the OX40 agonist ivuxolimab. The receptor source for this set is an adult with an advanced solid tumor such as melanoma, head and neck, liver or kidney cancer.

This chain joins TRBV6-6 and TRBJ1-1, with D perhaps TRBD1 (6 bases). There are 14 residues in the CDR3. Germline V gene data show CDR1 as MNHNY and CDR2 as SVGAGI (reference sequence). V lost 6 bases to trimming and J lost 3 bases, with 14 bases between them. The CDR3 here is CASSRRDTDTEAFF. The DNA for the CDR3 is TGTGCCAGCAGCCGCCGGGACACCGACACTGAAGCTTTCTTT.

This chain uses TRBV6-4 with TRBJ1-5, with D maybe TRBD1 (5 bases). The V end was cut by 5 bases, the J end by 3 bases, with 8 bases between. The CDR3 sequence is 13 residues long. Germline values: CDR1 MRHNA, CDR2 SNTAGT. The CDR3 loop is CASSRGLNQPQHF. DNA of the CDR3: TGTGCCAGCAGTCGGGGCCTCAATCAGCCCCAGCATTTT.

This sequence joins TRBV6-1 and TRBJ1-5; D not resolved. Trimming cost V 2 bases and J 4 bases, with 18 bases left between them. Germline CDR1 reads MNHNS; CDR2 reads SASEGT. The CDR3 covers 17 residues. The CDR3 region has the DNA TGTGCCAGCAGTGAAAGGCTCCGTCCATTGCCGAATCAGCCCCAGCATTTT. Amino acid sequence: CASSERLRPLPNQPQHF.

J is TRBJ2-7 and V is TRBV15, with 10 bases identical to TRBD1. This CDR3 region has 17 residues. Germline CDR1 reads LNHNV; CDR2 reads YYDKDF (reference sequence). V lost 3 bases and J lost 2; bases outside the gene matches: 10. CDR3 region: CATSSFGTGETAYEQYF. CDR3 sequence (DNA): TGTGCCACCAGCAGCTTTGGGACAGGGGAAACCGCCTACGAGCAGTACTTC.

Points on this clone: This sample includes further DNA sequences coding for the same CDR3. This chain links TRBV6-1 with TRBJ2-7; either TRBD1 or TRBD2 may supply D (5 bases each). CDR3 size: 13 residues. Trimming took 6 bases from V and 4 from J, leaving 13 bases between them. Germline assignment: CDR1 MNHNS and CDR2 SASEGT. CDR3 region: CASRGDGPYEQYF. DNA for the CDR3: TGTGCCAGCAGGGGGGACGGACCTTACGAGCAGTACTTC.

The chain joins TRBV10-3 to TRBJ2-6; 9 positions agree with TRBD1. The CDR3 covers 19 residues. The junction had 6 bases not matched to a gene; V was cut back by 0 bases and J by 0 bases. Per germline, CDR1 ENHRY and CDR2 SYGVKD. The CDR3 bases are TGTGCCATCAGTGAGTCGGGACAGGGCTCTCTCTCTGGGGCCAACGTCCTGACTTTC. It specifies CAISESGQGSLSGANVLTF.

The chain uses TRBV5-1 and TRBJ2-1, with D possibly being TRBD2 (5 bases). This CDR3 is 15 amino acids long. Germline CDR1 is SGHRS and CDR2 is YFSETQ. V lost 4 bases to trimming and J lost 3 bases, with 14 bases between them. This CDR3 reads CASSPAARGYNEQFF. The CDR3 bases are TGCGCCAGCAGCCCAGCGGCCCGGGGCTACAATGAGCAGTTCTTC. The full variable domain, rest sourced from reference TRBV5-1 and TRBJ2-1, is KAGVTQTPRYLIKTRGQQVTLSCSPISGHRSVSWYQQTPGQGLQFLFEYFSETQRNKGNFPGRFSGRQFSNSRSEMNVSTLELGDSALYLCASSPAARGYNEQFFGPGTRLTVL.

V usage is TRBV13 and J usage is TRBJ2-3; a weak D match, TRBD2 (6 bases). V was trimmed by 3 bases and J by 4 bases, leaving 14 bases between them. Germline lookup yields CDR1 PRHDT and CDR2 FYEKMQ (reference sequence). The CDR3 is 15 amino acids. DNA of the CDR3: TGTGCCAGCAGCTTTAGGAGCGGGTCAGCAGATACGCAGTATTTT. Amino acids: CASSFRSGSADTQYF.

The V and J genes are TRBV5-8 and TRBJ1-1; D gene unclear. The CDR3 contains 11 residues. The V and J ends lost 0 bases and 11 bases respectively, with 8 bases between them. The germline V gene encodes CDR1 SGHTS and CDR2 YDEGEE. The CDR3 nucleotides are TGTGCCAGCAGCTTGGCCCTTGGGGCTTTCTTT. Its protein is CASSLALGAFF.

V gene TRBV11-2 combines with J gene TRBJ1-5, with TRBD1 matching over 10 bases. The CDR3 is 16 residues long. CDR1 is SGHAT, CDR2 FQNNGV, per germline. Trimming removed 5 bases from V and 2 bases from J; junction bases left unmatched: 6. CDR3: CASSRQGAGGNQPQHF. The CDR3 bases are TGTGCCAGCAGCCGACAGGGGGCAGGAGGCAATCAGCCCCAGCATTTT. Based on the CDR3 plus reference TRBV11-2 and TRBJ1-5, the full variable domain is EAGVAQSPRYKIIEKRQSVAFWCNPISGHATLYWYQQILGQGPKLLIQFQNNGVVDDSQLPKDRFSAERLKGVDSTLKIQPAKLEDSAVYLCASSRQGAGGNQPQHFGDGTRLSIL.

This CDR3 reads CASSEGLLAGGDYNEQFF. In DNA, the CDR3 is TGTGCCAGCAGTGAAGGCCTTCTGGCGGGGGGGGACTACAATGAGCAGTTCTTC. This chain connects TRBV25-1 to TRBJ2-1; TRBD2 matches 9 bases. CDR1 MGHDK and CDR2 SYGVNS come from the germline V gene. The CDR3 sequence is 18 residues long. The J segment lost 3 bases and the V segment lost 2 bases, leaving 11 bases of the junction unmatched. Full variable domain (outside the CDR3, taken from reference TRBV25-1 and TRBJ2-1): EADIYQTPRYLVIGTGKKITLECSQTMGHDKMYWYQQDPGMELHLIHYSYGVNSTEKGDLSSESTVSRIRTEHFPLTLESARPSHTSQYLCASSEGLLAGGDYNEQFFGPGTRLTVL.

The rearrangement links TRBV18 to TRBJ2-1, with 9 positions matching TRBD1. This CDR3 has 15 residues. Germline V gives CDR1 KGHSH, CDR2 LQKENI. V lost 3 bases and J lost 5; bases outside the gene matches: 5. CDR3 residues: CASSPGTGSDNEQFF. The CDR3, as DNA: TGTGCCAGCTCACCTGGGACAGGGTCGGACAATGAGCAGTTCTTC.

This rearrangement joins TRBV11-2 to TRBJ1-1; unclear D gene. Trimming pared 3 bases from V and 1 base from J, leaving 9 bases between. Germline lookup yields CDR1 SGHAT and CDR2 FQNNGV. This CDR3 spans 14 amino acids. CDR3 in DNA: TGTGCCAGCAGCTTGCCGCTGGGGAACACTGAAGCTTTCTTT. It specifies CASSLPLGNTEAFF.

J is TRBJ2-3 and V is TRBV19, with D perhaps TRBD2 (7 bases). The CDR3 is made up of 15 amino acids. The germline V gene encodes CDR1 LNHDA and CDR2 SQIVND (reference sequence). Trimming took off 4 bases at V and 7 bases at J, with 18 bases between the two ends. The CDR3 DNA is TGTGCCAGTAGTACTGGGGCGGGGGCTACAAATACGCAGTATTTT. It codes for CASSTGAGATNTQYF.

The rearrangement uses TRBV18 and TRBJ1-2; 7 bases align to TRBD1. V lost 5 bases to trimming and J lost 6 bases; unmatched junction nucleotides: 9. This CDR3 has 14 amino acids. Germline assignment: CDR1 KGHSH and CDR2 LQKENI. This chain's CDR3 is CASSTTGMIDGYTF. The CDR3, as DNA: TGTGCCAGCTCAACGACAGGGATGATCGATGGCTACACCTTC.

In its sample, this clone was seen a few times. This sequence joins TRBV15 and TRBJ1-5, with D unresolved. This CDR3 is 14 amino acids long. Germline V gene data show CDR1 as LNHNV and CDR2 as YYDKDF (reference sequence). V dropped 6 bases and J dropped 0 bases, with 9 bases sitting between them. CDR3 DNA: TGTGCCACCAGGGGTTCTTATAGCAATCAGCCCCAGCATTTT. It yields the protein CATRGSYSNQPQHF.

The chain combines TRBV18 with TRBJ2-2; 7 nucleotides line up with TRBD1. Germline V gives CDR1 KGHSH, CDR2 LQKENI. The CDR3 has 15 residues. V shed 2 bases and J 4 bases; nucleotides not matched to a gene: 4. The CDR3 bases are TGTGCCAGCTCACCATCGGACAGGCGCACCGGGGAGCTGTTTTTT. Translating it yields CASSPSDRRTGELFF.

The rearrangement joins TRBV25-1 to TRBJ2-3; 8 bases align to TRBD2. This CDR3 is 16 amino acids long. Germline V gene sequence: CDR1 MGHDK, CDR2 SYGVNS. V trimming: 5 bases; J trimming: 2 bases; junction bases outside the gene matches: 9. The CDR3, as DNA: TGTGCCAGCAGTCCCCACGCACTAGCGGCCACAGATACGCAGTATTTT. Residues: CASSPHALAATDTQYF.

This clone occurred once. V usage is TRBV15 and J usage is TRBJ1-6; D uncertain. From germline, CDR1 is LNHNV and CDR2 YYDKDF (reference sequence). V gave up 0 bases and J gave up 7 bases, with 7 bases separating them. The CDR3 loop spans 14 amino acids. CDR3 DNA: TGTGCCACCAGCAGAGATGCGGGGAATTCACCCCTCCACTTT. Translating it yields CATSRDAGNSPLHF.

The V and J genes are TRBV6-1 and TRBJ2-3; 10 bases match TRBD1. The CDR3 runs to 16 residues. The J segment lost 3 bases and the V segment lost 4 bases, leaving 7 bases of the junction unmatched. Per germline, CDR1 MNHNS and CDR2 SASEGT. CDR3 residues: CASSVRTGGATDTQYF. The CDR3, as DNA: TGTGCCAGCAGTGTCCGGACAGGGGGAGCGACAGATACGCAGTATTTT.

This clone has ten or more counts. The rearrangement joins TRBV4-1 to TRBJ1-5, with TRBD1 as a possible D gene (5 bases). Germline V gene lookup returns CDR1 MGHRA and CDR2 YSYEKL. The germline V and J ends were trimmed by 7 bases and 7 bases, with 20 bases remaining between them. CDR3 length equals 15 residues. CDR3 protein: CASTPSMAGRQPQHF. CDR3 nucleotide sequence: TGCGCCAGCACCCCTTCTATGGCAGGGCGACAGCCCCAGCATTTT.